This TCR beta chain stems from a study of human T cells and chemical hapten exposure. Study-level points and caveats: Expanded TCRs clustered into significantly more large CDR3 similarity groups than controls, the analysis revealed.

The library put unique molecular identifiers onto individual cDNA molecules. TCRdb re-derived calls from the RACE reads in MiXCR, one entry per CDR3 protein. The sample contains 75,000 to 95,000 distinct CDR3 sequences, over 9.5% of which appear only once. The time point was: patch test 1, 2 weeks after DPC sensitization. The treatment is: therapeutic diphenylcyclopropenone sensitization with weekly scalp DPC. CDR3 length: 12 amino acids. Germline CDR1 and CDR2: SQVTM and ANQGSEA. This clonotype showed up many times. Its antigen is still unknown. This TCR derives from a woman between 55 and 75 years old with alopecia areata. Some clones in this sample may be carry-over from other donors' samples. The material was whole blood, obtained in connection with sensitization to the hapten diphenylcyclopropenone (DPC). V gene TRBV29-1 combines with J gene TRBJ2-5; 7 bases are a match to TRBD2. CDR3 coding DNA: TGCAGTGGTGGGAGGGGCGGAGAGACCCAGTACTTC. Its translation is CSGGRGGETQYF. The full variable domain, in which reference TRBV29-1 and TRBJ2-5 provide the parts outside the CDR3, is SAVISQKPSRDICQRGTSLTIQCQVDSQVTMMFWYRQQPGQSLTLIATANQGSEATYESGFVIDKFPISRPNLTFSTLTVSNMSPEDSSIYLCSGGRGGETQYFGPGTRLLVL.